The present T cell receptor beta chain was sequenced within a study of cytomegalovirus exposure and HLA in healthy donors. General observations from the study: Later work found most CMV-associated TCR beta chains apparently HLA-restricted.

PCR used 60 Vbeta primers and 13 Jbeta primers. The protocol was immunoSEQ multiplex PCR, while the TCRdb copy is restricted to in-frame clones and leaves out a portion. The profile shows about 190,000 clones, roughly four fifths of them singletons. Concerning this clone: The antigen is undetermined.

With 6 bases clipped from V and 3 bases from J, the junction kept 10 bases outside the gene matches. Germline assignment: CDR1 KGHSH and CDR2 LQKENI. This CDR3 is 16 amino acids long. The chain uses TRBV18 and TRBJ2-4; TRBD1 matches at 8 bases. The TCR originated in a woman between 25 and 40 years old in good health and CMV-seropositive. The specimen sequenced was PBMCs. DNA for the CDR3: TGTGCCAGCTCGCCGACAGGGGCTGGGGTCAAAAACATTCAGTACTTC. Amino acid sequence: CASSPTGAGVKNIQYF.